This TCR beta chain was obtained from a study of shared clonotypes between healthy human individuals. TCRdb's copy holds only in-frame clones and misses some; the assay was immunoSEQ multiplex PCR. The repertoire holds over a million clones, 75% to 80% seen once, with 0.5% to 0.6% in the top ten. Germline values: CDR1 SGDLS, CDR2 YYNGEE. The CDR3 sequence is 14 residues long. V lost 3 bases to trimming and J lost 4 bases; unmatched junction nucleotides: 6. The chain joins TRBV9 to TRBJ2-7; 8 bases are shared with TRBD1. The source is a man in his late teens or twenties in good health. Some clones in this sample may be carry-over from other donors' samples. The sample consisted of memory CD4+ T cells from PBMCs. As to subset: CD45RA-negative fraction. CDR3 sequence (DNA): TGTGCCAGCAGCGAAACAACAGGGGGGTACGAGCAGTACTTC. It specifies CASSETTGGYEQYF.